This entry lists 4 T cell receptor beta chains sequenced from one sample in a study of blood T cell repertoires in COVID-19. The assay was immunoSEQ multiplex PCR, and TCRdb's table has in-frame clones only and misses some. Of around 290,000 clones listed, about 86% were seen once; the top ten hold around 13%. The sequenced sample was peripheral blood. The source is a woman in her 70s with COVID-19, enrolled during active disease.

The rearrangement links TRBV24-1 to TRBJ1-2; D uncertain. CDR3 length: 14 residues. With 1 base removed from V and 8 bases from J, the gap between germline ends came to 13 bases. CDR1 is KGHDR, CDR2 SFDVKD, per germline. CDR3 bases: TGTGCCACCAGTGATTTTAGAGGTACGACGGGCTACACCTTC. This translates into CATSDFRGTTGYTF.

The chain carries TRBV7-9 and TRBJ1-1; no clear D gene. Per germline, CDR1 SEHNR and CDR2 FQNEAQ (reference sequence). V shed 4 bases and J shed 4 bases, with 7 bases lying between them. The CDR3 is 12 amino acids. The CDR3 nucleotides are TGTGCCAGCAGCTCTAGAGCCACTGAAGCTTTCTTT. The encoded protein is CASSSRATEAFF.

The DNA for the CDR3 is TGTGCCAGTACGGGGACAGGGGACTACGAGCAGTACTTC. It is translated as CASTGTGDYEQYF. This chain connects TRBV19 to TRBJ2-7; 10 positions agree with TRBD1. Unmatched junction bases numbered 3, after V lost 7 bases and J lost 3 bases. In germline, CDR1 is LNHDA, CDR2 SQIVND (reference sequence). The CDR3 covers 13 residues.

This clone showed up just once. This chain links TRBV7-2 with TRBJ2-7; possible D gene TRBD2, 5 bases. V was pared by 5 bases and J by 2 bases, with 16 bases between. Germline CDR1 and CDR2: SGHTA and FQGNSA. The CDR3 has 15 amino acids. CDR3 amino acids: CASSPGGSIPYEQYF. CDR3 sequence (DNA): TGTGCCAGCAGCCCAGGCGGGTCCATACCCTACGAGCAGTACTTC.